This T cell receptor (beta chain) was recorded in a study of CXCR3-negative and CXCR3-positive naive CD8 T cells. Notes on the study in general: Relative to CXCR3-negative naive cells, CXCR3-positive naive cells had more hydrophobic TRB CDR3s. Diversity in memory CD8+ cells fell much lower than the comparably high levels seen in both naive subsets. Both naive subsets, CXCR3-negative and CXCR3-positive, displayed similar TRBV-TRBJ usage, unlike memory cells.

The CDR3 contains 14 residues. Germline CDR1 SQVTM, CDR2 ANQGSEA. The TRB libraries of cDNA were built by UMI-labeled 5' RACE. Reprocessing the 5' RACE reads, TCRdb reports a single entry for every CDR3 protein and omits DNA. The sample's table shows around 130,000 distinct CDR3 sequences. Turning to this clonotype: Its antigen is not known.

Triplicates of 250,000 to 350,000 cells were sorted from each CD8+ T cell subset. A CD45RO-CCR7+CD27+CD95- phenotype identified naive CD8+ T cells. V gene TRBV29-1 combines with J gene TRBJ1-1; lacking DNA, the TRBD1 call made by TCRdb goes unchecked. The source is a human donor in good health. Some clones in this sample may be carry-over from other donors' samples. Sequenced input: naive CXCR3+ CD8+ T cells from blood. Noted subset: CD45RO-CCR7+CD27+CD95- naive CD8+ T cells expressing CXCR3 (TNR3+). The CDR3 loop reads CSGTGTGEGTEAFF. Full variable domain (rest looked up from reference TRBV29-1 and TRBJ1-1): SAVISQKPSRDICQRGTSLTIQCQVDSQVTMMFWYRQQPGQSLTLIATANQGSEATYESGFVIDKFPISRPNLTFSTLTVSNMSPEDSSIYLCSGTGTGEGTEAFFGQGTRLTVV.